Listed below are T cell receptor beta chains from one sample, sequenced in a study of CXCR3-negative and CXCR3-positive naive CD8 T cells. After re-calling the 5' RACE reads, TCRdb lists one entry per CDR3 protein, DNA absent. This sample carries 95,000 to 100,000 distinct CDR3 sequences, with 0.85% to 1.4% going to the ten biggest clones. Sequenced material: naive CXCR3+ CD8+ T cells from blood. Receptors originate from a human donor in good health. Some clones in this sample may be carry-over from other donors' samples. The CDR3 runs from the conserved cysteine through the conserved F or W.

j_call: TRBJ2-1
v_call: TRBV6-4
cdr3_aa: CASSETAGDVNEQFF

j_call: TRBJ2-5
v_call: TRBV7-9
cdr3_aa: CASSWTGEETQYF

j_call: TRBJ2-3
v_call: TRBV4-3
cdr3_aa: CASSQPYPEDTQYF

j_call: TRBJ2-1
v_call: TRBV28
cdr3_aa: CASSLSRGAYIDEQFF

j_call: TRBJ2-7
v_call: TRBV29-1
cdr3_aa: CSVEDGPAGPAYEQYF

j_call: TRBJ2-7
v_call: TRBV14
cdr3_aa: CASSQVNVYEQYF

j_call: TRBJ2-7
v_call: TRBV6-2/TRBV6-3
cdr3_aa: CASSRGLNYEQYF

j_call: TRBJ1-5
v_call: TRBV7-8
cdr3_aa: CASSLWGESNQPQHF

j_call: TRBJ1-4
v_call: TRBV15
cdr3_aa: CATTGDGTGYPTNEKLFF

j_call: TRBJ2-1
v_call: TRBV5-1
cdr3_aa: CASSLETLGGAPYNEQFF

j_call: TRBJ1-3
v_call: TRBV23-1
cdr3_aa: CASSTGACTIYF

j_call: TRBJ2-5
v_call: TRBV6-5
cdr3_aa: CASRTLRGPQETQYF

j_call: TRBJ2-1
v_call: TRBV19
cdr3_aa: CASRAGGAKYLDEQFF

j_call: TRBJ2-1
v_call: TRBV7-2
cdr3_aa: CASSFGTGDEQFF

j_call: TRBJ2-7
v_call: TRBV12-5
cdr3_aa: CASGLQRGSEQYF

j_call: TRBJ2-7
v_call: TRBV7-9
cdr3_aa: CASSLVVLGEQYF

j_call: TRBJ2-7
v_call: TRBV11-1
cdr3_aa: CASSFQTSGVDEQYF

j_call: TRBJ2-1
v_call: TRBV25-1
cdr3_aa: CASSDRGVRYEQFF

j_call: TRBJ1-4
v_call: TRBV7-9
cdr3_aa: CASGRQGAAEKLFF

j_call: TRBJ2-2
v_call: TRBV6-5
cdr3_aa: CASSFESGQGLPTGELFF

j_call: TRBJ2-2
v_call: TRBV28
cdr3_aa: CASSFPDSNTGELFF

j_call: TRBJ2-1
v_call: TRBV7-9
cdr3_aa: CASSGFHGTLYNEQFF

j_call: TRBJ2-1
v_call: TRBV6-2/TRBV6-3
cdr3_aa: CASSYFLAGGSSNEQFF

j_call: TRBJ2-1
v_call: TRBV5-1
cdr3_aa: CASSSGLGFDNEQFF

j_call: TRBJ2-5
v_call: TRBV20-1
cdr3_aa: CSATPGRRQETQYF

j_call: TRBJ2-1
v_call: TRBV5-1
cdr3_aa: CASSLAPPPSYNEQFF

j_call: TRBJ2-7
v_call: TRBV27
cdr3_aa: CASSGTGREQYF

j_call: TRBJ1-4
v_call: TRBV11-2
cdr3_aa: CASSSGTGREKLFF

j_call: TRBJ2-5
v_call: TRBV5-5
cdr3_aa: CASSPERTSRVRLETQYF

j_call: TRBJ2-3
v_call: TRBV10-3
cdr3_aa: CAIRDSTDTQYF

j_call: TRBJ2-7
v_call: TRBV7-2
cdr3_aa: CASSLALLLYEQYF

j_call: TRBJ2-7
v_call: TRBV7-9
cdr3_aa: CASSLRNRFQYEQYF

j_call: TRBJ2-7
v_call: TRBV7-9
cdr3_aa: CAVTPYPDSYEQYF

j_call: TRBJ2-1
v_call: TRBV5-1
cdr3_aa: CASSFVGGGSYNEQFF

j_call: TRBJ2-1
v_call: TRBV20-1
cdr3_aa: CSANLAGGTNEQFF

j_call: TRBJ2-2
v_call: TRBV12-5
cdr3_aa: CASGSDTGELFF

j_call: TRBJ1-5
v_call: TRBV7-9
cdr3_aa: CASSLGAQPQHF

j_call: TRBJ2-3
v_call: TRBV6-2/TRBV6-3
cdr3_aa: CASSTSAHTDTQYF

j_call: TRBJ2-3
v_call: TRBV12-3/TRBV12-4
cdr3_aa: CASSLGQGGNTDTQYF

j_call: TRBJ2-1
v_call: TRBV6-5
cdr3_aa: CASSYSEGGGNEQFF

j_call: TRBJ1-5
v_call: TRBV6-2/TRBV6-3
cdr3_aa: CASSYRETNQPQHF

j_call: TRBJ2-1
v_call: TRBV5-1
cdr3_aa: CASSGLAGDEQFF

j_call: TRBJ2-7
v_call: TRBV27
cdr3_aa: CASSLATGIYEQYF

j_call: TRBJ2-3
v_call: TRBV10-3
cdr3_aa: CAISEWETGPSTDTQYF

j_call: TRBJ2-5
v_call: TRBV28
cdr3_aa: CASRPGLAGGETQYF

j_call: TRBJ2-7
v_call: TRBV20-1
cdr3_aa: CSARDSMAGAIGEQYF

j_call: TRBJ1-6
v_call: TRBV7-9
cdr3_aa: CASSPGLGPGEPGHF

j_call: TRBJ2-7
v_call: TRBV27
cdr3_aa: CASSLAGPSYEQYF